This section outlines one T cell receptor beta chain sequence together with its context. Its antigen is not known. The data were obtained in a study of beta chain features in type 1 diabetes. The wider study: Similarity in age, gender and cell yields was seen between patients and healthy donors. Overall study results and limits: Type 1 diabetes patients had TCRB CDR3s that were shorter (moderately but significantly so) in all four CD4+ subsets. The study left unresolved whether HLA type influences TCRB rearrangement. Across patients, naive, central memory and Treg TCRB repertoires exhibited apparently greater similarity than was observed across healthy donors.

Expressed TCRB transcripts were sequenced, since all the RNA that had been isolated was reverse transcribed. Profiling relied on immunoSEQ multiplex PCR, and the TCRdb table lists in-frame clones only, not all of them. The sample holds just over 150,000 clones, around 10% seen once. This CDR3 is 14 amino acids long. The V gene's germline CDR1 is MNHNY and CDR2 SVGAGI (reference sequence). V shed 6 bases and J 2 bases; nucleotides not matched to a gene: 6. The chain carries TRBV6-6 and TRBJ2-5, with TRBD2 identical over 7 bases. The specimen sequenced was central memory CD4+ T cells from blood. This receptor was obtained from a young man in good health. The CDR3 sequence: CASRFLADQETQYF. The CDR3 DNA follows: TGTGCCAGCAGATTCCTAGCGGATCAAGAGACCCAGTACTTC.